These T cell receptor beta chains were read from a single sample in a study of radiation and T cells in renal cell carcinoma. Libraries were prepared by immunoSEQ multiplex PCR; TCRdb keeps only in-frame clonotypes and omits some of them. This table holds some 150,000 clones, approximately 90% found once. This specimen was blood, taken from a patient whose treatment included radiotherapy and nephrectomy. The receptors were sampled from a woman aged 50 to 60 with renal cell carcinoma. Each CDR3 is given with its conserved first and last residue. A D gene is named only where the DNA matches it firmly. Part of the rows lack a size; the others show once, few, many or a class for expanded clones.

v_gene: TRBV4-1
d_gene: TRBD1
j_gene: TRBJ1-6
abundance: .
CDR3nt: TGCGCCAGCAGCTCTACCCGGCCAGGGGGGAATTCACCCCTCCACTTT
CDR3aa: CASSSTRPGGNSPLHF

v_gene: TRBV5-4
d_gene: .
j_gene: TRBJ2-2
abundance: .
CDR3nt: TGTGCCAGCAGCTTGGATCTAGTGAACACCGGGGAGCTGTTTTTT
CDR3aa: CASSLDLVNTGELFF

v_gene: TRBV7-9
d_gene: TRBD1
j_gene: TRBJ2-3
abundance: .
CDR3nt: TGTGCCAGCAGTCCCGGGACAGGGCTCGCAGATACGCAGTATTTT
CDR3aa: CASSPGTGLADTQYF

v_gene: TRBV11-3
d_gene: .
j_gene: TRBJ1-5
abundance: .
CDR3nt: TGTGCCAGCAGCTTAGATAAGGCAGGGCATTCCGTTGGTCAGCCCCAGCATTTT
CDR3aa: CASSLDKAGHSVGQPQHF

v_gene: TRBV18
d_gene: .
j_gene: TRBJ1-5
abundance: .
CDR3nt: TGTGCCAGCTCACCGGTTGGGCCGAGCAATCAGCCCCAGCATTTT
CDR3aa: CASSPVGPSNQPQHF

v_gene: TRBV5-4
d_gene: .
j_gene: TRBJ1-1
abundance: .
CDR3nt: TGTGCCAGCAGCTTGGGAGCGGGGATCACTGAAGCTTTCTTT
CDR3aa: CASSLGAGITEAFF

v_gene: TRBV2
d_gene: TRBD2
j_gene: TRBJ2-3
abundance: .
CDR3nt: TGTGCCAGCGAGGCTAGCGGGGGGTCCACAGATACGCAGTATTTT
CDR3aa: CASEASGGSTDTQYF

v_gene: TRBV7-9
d_gene: TRBD1
j_gene: TRBJ1-2
abundance: .
CDR3nt: TGTGCCAGCAGCTTAGTCTTTTCGGGGACAGACGGCTACTATGGCTACACCTTC
CDR3aa: CASSLVFSGTDGYYGYTF

v_gene: TRBV7-6
d_gene: .
j_gene: TRBJ1-3
abundance: .
CDR3nt: TGTGCCAGCAGCTTATCGACGGCAATCTCTGGAAACACCATATATTTT
CDR3aa: CASSLSTAISGNTIYF

v_gene: TRBV7-2
d_gene: TRBD2
j_gene: TRBJ2-1
abundance: .
CDR3nt: TGTGCCAGCAGCCCCAACAGCGGGGGCTACAATGAGCAGTTCTTC
CDR3aa: CASSPNSGGYNEQFF

v_gene: TRBV6-6
d_gene: TRBD2
j_gene: TRBJ2-1
abundance: .
CDR3nt: TGTGCCAGCAGCGTAGCGGGGGTCCTCAATGAGCAGTTCTTC
CDR3aa: CASSVAGVLNEQFF

v_gene: TRBV6-5
d_gene: .
j_gene: TRBJ2-7
abundance: once
CDR3nt: TGTGCCAGCAGTTACGGGAAGCCGGGCTGGGAGCAGTACTTC
CDR3aa: CASSYGKPGWEQYF

v_gene: TRBV4-1
d_gene: .
j_gene: TRBJ2-1
abundance: .
CDR3nt: TGCGCCAGCAGCCAAGTAGGGGGGCCCTACAATGAGCAGTTCTTC
CDR3aa: CASSQVGGPYNEQFF

v_gene: TRBV7-2
d_gene: .
j_gene: TRBJ2-5
abundance: .
CDR3nt: TGTGCCAGCAGCACCCGAGGGATTGACGAGACCCAGTACTTC
CDR3aa: CASSTRGIDETQYF

v_gene: TRBV19
d_gene: TRBD1
j_gene: TRBJ1-6
abundance: .
CDR3nt: TGTGCCAGTAGCGACAGGGTGTATTCACCCCTCCACTTT
CDR3aa: CASSDRVYSPLHF

v_gene: TRBV5-4
d_gene: TRBD1
j_gene: TRBJ1-6
abundance: .
CDR3nt: TGTGCCAGCAGTTCGGGACAGGCACCTTCACCCCTCCACTTT
CDR3aa: CASSSGQAPSPLHF

v_gene: TRBV9
d_gene: .
j_gene: TRBJ2-5
abundance: .
CDR3nt: TGTGCCAGCAGCGTAGCGGGGACCCAGGAGACCCAGTACTTC
CDR3aa: CASSVAGTQETQYF

v_gene: TRBV2
d_gene: TRBD1
j_gene: TRBJ2-7
abundance: .
CDR3nt: TGTGCCAGCTTACAGGGGGCGGACTACGAGCAGTACTTC
CDR3aa: CASLQGADYEQYF

v_gene: TRBV7-6
d_gene: .
j_gene: TRBJ2-7
abundance: .
CDR3nt: TGTGCCAGCAGCTTAGGGAATAGCGGTAGCTCCTACGAGCAGTACTTC
CDR3aa: CASSLGNSGSSYEQYF

v_gene: TRBV5-4
d_gene: TRBD1
j_gene: TRBJ2-7
abundance: once
CDR3nt: TGTGCCAGCAGCAATGACAGGGCCCACGAGCAGTACTTC
CDR3aa: CASSNDRAHEQYF

v_gene: TRBV2
d_gene: .
j_gene: TRBJ1-5
abundance: .
CDR3nt: TGTGCCAGCAGTGAAGGGGGAGGCCCTGGCAATCAGCCCCAGCATTTT
CDR3aa: CASSEGGGPGNQPQHF

v_gene: TRBV7-2
d_gene: .
j_gene: TRBJ2-5
abundance: .
CDR3nt: TGTGCCAGCAGCTTAGTGTCAAGGGGTGGGGAGACCCAGTACTTC
CDR3aa: CASSLVSRGGETQYF

v_gene: TRBV5-4
d_gene: .
j_gene: TRBJ1-1
abundance: once
CDR3nt: TGTGCCAGCAGCCCCAGGGGAGGAAACACTGAAGCTTTCTTT
CDR3aa: CASSPRGGNTEAFF

v_gene: TRBV7-3
d_gene: .
j_gene: TRBJ1-1
abundance: .
CDR3nt: TGTGCCAGCATCCAACAGGCTAACACTGAAGCTTTCTTT
CDR3aa: CASIQQANTEAFF

v_gene: TRBV5-8
d_gene: .
j_gene: TRBJ2-3
abundance: .
CDR3nt: TGTGCCAGCAGCTTACGAGGGGCAACAGATACGCAGTATTTT
CDR3aa: CASSLRGATDTQYF

v_gene: TRBV2
d_gene: .
j_gene: TRBJ1-6
abundance: .
CDR3nt: TGTGCCAGCAGTGAAATAGCAGACTATTCACCCCTCCACTTT
CDR3aa: CASSEIADYSPLHF

v_gene: TRBV2
d_gene: TRBD1
j_gene: TRBJ2-1
abundance: .
CDR3nt: TGTGCCAGCTCAGGGGGCCCCTACAATGAGCAGTTCTTC
CDR3aa: CASSGGPYNEQFF

v_gene: TRBV29-1
d_gene: TRBD1
j_gene: TRBJ1-6
abundance: .
CDR3nt: TGCAGCGTTTCATCCGGGACAGGAAATTCACCCCTCCACTTT
CDR3aa: CSVSSGTGNSPLHF

v_gene: TRBV9
d_gene: TRBD2
j_gene: TRBJ2-1
abundance: .
CDR3nt: TGTGCCAGCAGCGAGAGCGGGGGGCGTCAGTTCTTC
CDR3aa: CASSESGGRQFF

v_gene: TRBV9
d_gene: .
j_gene: TRBJ1-1
abundance: .
CDR3nt: TGTGCCAGCAGCGTAGGTGGTATGGGGGGCACTGAAGCTTTCTTT
CDR3aa: CASSVGGMGGTEAFF

v_gene: TRBV5-1
d_gene: .
j_gene: TRBJ1-1
abundance: .
CDR3nt: TGCGCCAGCAAGGAAGACTTGAACACTGAAGCTTTCTTT
CDR3aa: CASKEDLNTEAFF

v_gene: TRBV7-2
d_gene: TRBD2
j_gene: TRBJ2-5
abundance: .
CDR3nt: TGTGCCAGCAGCACGCAACTAGCGGACCAAGAGACCCAGTACTTC
CDR3aa: CASSTQLADQETQYF

v_gene: TRBV6-6
d_gene: TRBD1
j_gene: TRBJ2-2
abundance: .
CDR3nt: TGTGCCAGCAGTTCCACAGGGGGCCCGAGGGCCGGGGAGCTGTTTTTT
CDR3aa: CASSSTGGPRAGELFF

v_gene: TRBV19
d_gene: .
j_gene: TRBJ1-2
abundance: .
CDR3nt: TGTGCCAGTAGCCTCTCGGCTGGCAGCCACTATGGCTACACCTTC
CDR3aa: CASSLSAGSHYGYTF

v_gene: TRBV29-1
d_gene: .
j_gene: TRBJ2-6
abundance: .
CDR3nt: TGCAGCGTTGGAGGAAGATCTGGGGCCAACGTCCTGACTTTC
CDR3aa: CSVGGRSGANVLTF

v_gene: TRBV7-9
d_gene: TRBD2
j_gene: TRBJ2-1
abundance: .
CDR3nt: TGTGCCAGCAGCCAGACTAGCACTGAGCAGTTCTTC
CDR3aa: CASSQTSTEQFF

v_gene: TRBV2
d_gene: .
j_gene: TRBJ2-3
abundance: .
CDR3nt: TGTGCCAGCAGGGGGACTTCAAGCACAGATACGCAGTATTTT
CDR3aa: CASRGTSSTDTQYF

v_gene: TRBV19
d_gene: .
j_gene: TRBJ1-2
abundance: few
CDR3nt: TGTGCCAGTAGTATAGGGGGACTCCCGGTACGTGGCTACACCTTC
CDR3aa: CASSIGGLPVRGYTF

v_gene: TRBV7-9
d_gene: .
j_gene: TRBJ1-2
abundance: .
CDR3nt: TGTGCCAGCAGCTCCGACAGGATTCTAAACTATGGCTACACCTTC
CDR3aa: CASSSDRILNYGYTF

v_gene: TRBV7-2
d_gene: TRBD2
j_gene: TRBJ2-2
abundance: .
CDR3nt: TGTGCCAGCAGCCCCCAGGGACTAGCGCACGACACCGGGGAGCTGTTTTTT
CDR3aa: CASSPQGLAHDTGELFF

v_gene: TRBV6-6
d_gene: .
j_gene: TRBJ1-2
abundance: .
CDR3nt: TGTGCCAGCAGTCCCCCACAGCTCTATGGCTACACCTTC
CDR3aa: CASSPPQLYGYTF

v_gene: TRBV6-5
d_gene: TRBD1
j_gene: TRBJ2-4
abundance: .
CDR3nt: TGTGCCAGCAGACAAACAGGGGTCGCCAAAAACATTCAGTACTTC
CDR3aa: CASRQTGVAKNIQYF

v_gene: TRBV5-1
d_gene: .
j_gene: TRBJ2-7
abundance: .
CDR3nt: TGCGCCAGCAGCTTGGATGGGGGGCTTATCCCCGACGAGCAGTACTTC
CDR3aa: CASSLDGGLIPDEQYF

v_gene: TRBV13
d_gene: .
j_gene: TRBJ2-5
abundance: few
CDR3nt: TGTGCCAGCAGCCGGACCGACGGCCGGGAGACCCAGTACTTC
CDR3aa: CASSRTDGRETQYF

v_gene: TRBV6-5
d_gene: .
j_gene: TRBJ1-2
abundance: few
CDR3nt: TGTGCCATCCGGGAAAACGCGGGGGATGGCTACACCTTC
CDR3aa: CAIRENAGDGYTF

v_gene: TRBV7-2
d_gene: .
j_gene: TRBJ1-4
abundance: .
CDR3nt: TGTGCCAGCAGCTTTAATCGTAATGAAAAACTGTTTTTT
CDR3aa: CASSFNRNEKLFF

v_gene: TRBV5-1
d_gene: TRBD1
j_gene: TRBJ2-3
abundance: .
CDR3nt: TGCGCCAGCAGCATCGGGACAGGACTTAACACAGATACGCAGTATTTT
CDR3aa: CASSIGTGLNTDTQYF

v_gene: TRBV9
d_gene: .
j_gene: TRBJ2-7
abundance: .
CDR3nt: TGTGCCAGCAGCGCCCTGATTGGACCCTACGAGCAGTACTTC
CDR3aa: CASSALIGPYEQYF

v_gene: TRBV11-2
d_gene: .
j_gene: TRBJ1-1
abundance: .
CDR3nt: TGTGCCAGCAGCCCCAGTGGCCTATTAGCTTTCTTT
CDR3aa: CASSPSGLLAFF

v_gene: TRBV7-9
d_gene: TRBD1
j_gene: TRBJ1-4
abundance: once
CDR3nt: TGTGCCAGCACTCCCAGGACAGGCAATGAAAAACTGTTTTTT
CDR3aa: CASTPRTGNEKLFF

v_gene: TRBV7-2
d_gene: TRBD1
j_gene: TRBJ2-5
abundance: .
CDR3nt: TGTGCCAGCAGCACCCGGACAGGGAGCCAAGAGACCCAGTACTTC
CDR3aa: CASSTRTGSQETQYF

v_gene: TRBV19
d_gene: .
j_gene: TRBJ2-1
abundance: .
CDR3nt: TGTGCCAGTAGTGACCTGACCCTCTCTCCACACAATGAGCAGTTCTTC
CDR3aa: CASSDLTLSPHNEQFF

v_gene: TRBV25-1
d_gene: .
j_gene: TRBJ2-1
abundance: .
CDR3nt: TGTGCCAGCAGTTCGGGGCGTGGCTCCTACAATGAGCAGTTCTTC
CDR3aa: CASSSGRGSYNEQFF

v_gene: TRBV11-1
d_gene: TRBD2
j_gene: TRBJ2-5
abundance: .
CDR3nt: TGTGCCAGCAGCTTCCTCGGGGGGGAGGGAGAGACCCAGTACTTC
CDR3aa: CASSFLGGEGETQYF